Below, 27 T cell receptor beta chains from the same sample are listed, as sequenced in a study of shared clonotypes between healthy human individuals. Profiling relied on immunoSEQ multiplex PCR, and the TCRdb table lists in-frame clones only, not all of them. Of fewer than 850,000 clones in the sample, about 96% are singletons; the top ten hold less than 0.25%. Terminally differentiated effector memory CD45RA+ cells were left out of the naive CD8 fraction, which was CD45RO-negative and positively selected for CCR7. Sequenced: naive CD8+ T cells sorted from blood. These TCRs come from a man aged 25 to 40 in good health.

The chain is built from TRBV11-3 and TRBJ2-1, with unresolved D. This CDR3 contains 16 residues. V was cut by 4 bases and J by 0 bases, with 13 bases left in between. Germline V lookup: CDR1 SGHNT, CDR2 YENEEA. The CDR3 loop is CASSSRTSSSYNEQFF. The DNA for the CDR3 is TGTGCCAGCAGCTCCCGGACGTCTAGCTCCTACAATGAGCAGTTCTTC. The full variable domain, completed using reference TRBV11-3 and TRBJ2-1, is EAGVVQSPRYKIIEKKQPVAFWCNPISGHNTLYWYLQNLGQGPELLIRYENEEAVDDSQLPKDRFSAERLKGVDSTLKIQPAELGDSAVYLCASSSRTSSSYNEQFFGPGTRLTVL.

The V call is TRBV11-2, the J call TRBJ2-1, with TRBD2 as a possible D gene (6 bases). The CDR3 contains 12 residues. In germline, CDR1 is SGHAT, CDR2 FQNNGV. The V end was cut by 5 bases, the J end by 8 bases, with 10 bases between. CDR3 in amino acids: CASSPTSYEQFF. The CDR3 coding sequence is TGTGCCAGCAGCCCGACTAGTTATGAGCAGTTCTTC.

V usage is TRBV5-6 and J usage is TRBJ2-7; D might be TRBD1 (6 bases). This CDR3 comprises 13 residues. The V gene lost 3 bases and the J gene lost 3 bases, with 10 bases spanning the gap. In germline, CDR1 is SGHDT, CDR2 YYEEEE. CDR3 protein: CASSSGDLYEQYF. CDR3 DNA: TGTGCCAGCAGCTCAGGGGATCTCTACGAGCAGTACTTC.

The gene calls are TRBV7-9 and TRBJ2-3; TRBD2 aligns across 9 bases. Trimming at V came to 5 bases and at J to 2 bases, leaving 17 bases not matched to a gene. Germline values: CDR1 SEHNR, CDR2 FQNEAQ (reference sequence). The CDR3 contains 19 residues. DNA for the CDR3: TGTGCCAGCAGCCCTAGTAGTACCGGGACTAGCTCTTTCACAGATACGCAGTATTTT. This translates into CASSPSSTGTSSFTDTQYF. The full variable domain, in which reference TRBV7-9 and TRBJ2-3 provide the parts outside the CDR3, is DTGVSQNPRHKITKRGQNVTFRCDPISEHNRLYWYRQTLGQGPEFLTYFQNEAQLEKSRLLSDRFSAERPKGSFSTLEIQRTEQGDSAMYLCASSPSSTGTSSFTDTQYFGPGTRLTVL.

This chain uses TRBV5-4 with TRBJ2-7, with unresolved D. CDR3 length: 14 amino acids. The germline CDR1 and CDR2 sequences are SGHNT and YYREEE (reference sequence). V lost 5 bases to trimming and J lost 0 bases, with 12 bases between them. The CDR3 coding sequence is TGTGCCAGCAGACTTTCCCAGAACTCCTACGAGCAGTACTTC. Translated: CASRLSQNSYEQYF.

V usage is TRBV4-1 and J usage is TRBJ1-1; D ambiguous. Trimming left V 0 bases short and J 7 bases short, with 15 bases between. CDR1 is MGHRA, CDR2 YSYEKL, per germline. There are 15 residues in the CDR3. CDR3 protein: CASSQDWFGLSEAFF. The CDR3 DNA reads TGCGCCAGCAGCCAAGATTGGTTTGGTCTCAGTGAAGCTTTCTTT.

The CDR3 DNA reads TGTGCAAGTCGCCAACTGCTAGCGGGGCCATATCCCCGCCTACGGAAATACAATGAGCAGTTCTTC. This sequence encodes CASRQLLAGPYPRLRKYNEQFF. This chain uses TRBV12-2 with TRBJ2-1; the DNA was not used to check the table's D call, TRBD2. TRBV12-2 is flagged as a pseudogene. The CDR3 is 22 residues long.

The chain links TRBV2 to TRBJ2-1; 11 nucleotides agree with TRBD2. The J segment lost 4 bases and the V segment lost 7 bases, leaving 3 bases of the junction unmatched. This CDR3 is 14 amino acids long. Germline loops: CDR1 SNHLY, CDR2 FYNNEI. The CDR3 DNA reads TGTGCCAGCATGGGACTAGCGGAATACAATGAGCAGTTCTTC. Translating it yields CASMGLAEYNEQFF.

This chain's CDR3 is CASSPNSLADPQHF. CDR3 nucleotide sequence: TGCGCCAGCAGCCCCAACTCCTTAGCGGATCCCCAGCATTTT. The rearrangement links TRBV5-1 to TRBJ1-5; D unresolved. Per germline, CDR1 SGHRS and CDR2 YFSETQ. V lost 4 bases and J lost 10, with 18 bases in between. CDR3 size: 14 residues.

This clone has a single count. The chain uses TRBV19 and TRBJ1-5; 7 nucleotides align to TRBD1. This CDR3 has 14 amino acids. The V and J ends lost 2 bases and 10 bases, in that order; junction bases with no gene match: 8. Looked up from germline, CDR1 is LNHDA and CDR2 is SQIVND (reference sequence). The CDR3 region has the DNA TGTGCCAGTAGTATAAAGAGGCAGGGGGGACCCCAGCATTTT. It yields the protein CASSIKRQGGPQHF.

The rearrangement uses TRBV6-5 and TRBJ2-7; D is possibly TRBD1 (6 bases). The CDR3 length is 15 residues. Deletions cut 1 base from V and 6 bases from J, with 16 bases between. In germline, CDR1 is MNHEY, CDR2 SVGAGI. The CDR3 nucleotides are TGTGCCAGCAGTTACTTTACCACAGGGCAGGGCGAGCAGTACTTC. Residues: CASSYFTTGQGEQYF.

For the CDR3, the DNA is TGTGCCAGCAGCGTAGCGGGAGATAACACCGGGGAGCTGTTTTTT. Translated: CASSVAGDNTGELFF. The rearrangement links TRBV9 to TRBJ2-2; possible D gene TRBD2, 6 bases. Germline V gene lookup returns CDR1 SGDLS and CDR2 YYNGEE. The CDR3 spans 15 residues. V was clipped by 0 bases and J by 2 bases, with 8 bases between them.

The V and J genes are TRBV27 and TRBJ2-4; a weak D match, TRBD2 (6 bases). The CDR3 sequence is 14 residues long. Germline assignment: CDR1 MNHEY and CDR2 SMNVEV (reference sequence). V was pared by 6 bases and J by 8 bases, with 17 bases between. The CDR3 coding sequence is TGTGCCAGCAGCCCGGGGGACGGGGGATACATTCAGTACTTC. It translates to CASSPGDGGYIQYF.

This chain uses TRBV7-9 with TRBJ2-7; 8 bases are shared with TRBD2. This CDR3 is built from 13 residues. Germline CDR1 SEHNR, CDR2 FQNEAQ (reference sequence). V gave up 5 bases and J gave up 3 bases; unmatched junction bases: 3. The CDR3 DNA reads as TGTGCCAGCAGCAGAAGCGGGAGCTACGAGCAGTACTTC. Translating gives CASSRSGSYEQYF.

The chain couples TRBV7-9 to TRBJ2-7; D might be TRBD1 (6 bases). The CDR3 totals 14 residues. V was pared by 4 bases and J by 4 bases, with 14 bases between. The germline CDR1 and CDR2 sequences are SEHNR and FQNEAQ (reference sequence). The CDR3 here is CASSSQVRGYEQYF. The CDR3 nucleotides read TGTGCCAGCAGCTCCCAGGTCAGGGGTTACGAGCAGTACTTC.

The chain couples TRBV11-2 to TRBJ2-1, with D possibly matching TRBD2 (5 bases). The CDR3 runs to 13 residues. CDR1 is SGHAT and CDR2 is FQNNGV in the germline V gene. V gave up 6 bases and J gave up 6 bases, with 12 bases separating them. The chain's CDR3 is CASSGSWGNEQFF. In DNA, the CDR3 is TGTGCCAGCAGTGGGAGTTGGGGCAATGAGCAGTTCTTC.

This chain links TRBV27 with TRBJ2-1; 11 bases are shared with TRBD2. Germline CDR1 reads MNHEY; CDR2 reads SMNVEV (reference sequence). The CDR3 length is 17 residues. V dropped 6 bases and J dropped 4; count of bases not matched to a gene: 11. CDR3 sequence: CASSQTLAGDTYNEQFF. In nucleotides, the CDR3 is TGTGCCAGCAGCCAGACACTAGCGGGAGACACTTACAATGAGCAGTTCTTC.

V gene TRBV7-9 combines with J gene TRBJ2-7, with no clear D. CDR3 length: 11 amino acids. The V gene's germline CDR1 is SEHNR and CDR2 FQNEAQ (reference sequence). V dropped 5 bases and J dropped 6 bases, with 8 bases sitting between them. For the CDR3, the DNA is TGTGCCAGCAGCCACAACGGCGAGCAGTACTTC. Amino acids: CASSHNGEQYF.

The V and J genes are TRBV18 and TRBJ2-6, with D possibly being TRBD2 (6 bases). The germline V gene has CDR1 KGHSH and CDR2 LQKENI. This CDR3 is built from 18 residues. Between the trimmed V and J ends, which lost 3 bases and 4 bases, there was a span of 19 bases. The CDR3 DNA reads TGTGCCAGCTCACCGGAGAAAAGGGGACTCTGGGGGGCCAACGTCCTGACTTTC. This encodes CASSPEKRGLWGANVLTF.

V and J are TRBV27 and TRBJ2-7; 14 bases are a match to TRBD2. The length of the CDR3 is 15 residues. From germline, CDR1 is MNHEY and CDR2 SMNVEV (reference sequence). V gave up 5 bases and J gave up 6 bases; unmatched junction bases: 6. The CDR3 loop reads CASSPSGTSGSEQYF. CDR3 nucleotides: TGTGCCAGCAGTCCCTCCGGGACTAGCGGGAGCGAGCAGTACTTC.

The CDR3 coding sequence is TGCAGCGTTGTCCCCCAAAGACTAGCGGGAGGTGAGGGCACAGATACGCAGTATTTT. Protein sequence: CSVVPQRLAGGEGTDTQYF. This chain connects TRBV29-1 to TRBJ2-3; 13 nucleotides line up with TRBD2. J gave up 1 base and V 4 bases, and 14 bases lay outside the gene matches. This CDR3 contains 19 residues. Germline V CDR1 and CDR2: SQVTM, ANQGSEA.

This clone was picked up one time. CDR3 in DNA: TGTGCCAGCGACAGTGGCTACGAGCAGTACTTC. Amino acid sequence: CASDSGYEQYF. J is TRBJ2-7 and V is TRBV2; TRBD1 is a possible D gene (5 bases). V lost 8 bases to trimming and J lost 3 bases, with 8 bases between them. Germline CDR1 SNHLY, CDR2 FYNNEI. This CDR3 has 11 amino acids.

The chain links TRBV30 to TRBJ2-7; the match to TRBD2 covers 7 bases. Germline CDR1 GTSNPN, CDR2 SVGIG (reference sequence). The trim removed 3 bases at V and 5 bases at J, leaving 16 bases unmatched. The CDR3 extends over 16 amino acids. Here the CDR3 DNA reads TGTGCCTGGAGCCCAGGGATAGGCCCGGGGGGAGACGAGCAGTACTTC. Amino acid sequence: CAWSPGIGPGGDEQYF. The variable domain in full, with the rest retrieved from reference TRBV30 and TRBJ2-7, is SQTIHQWPATLVQPVGSPLSLECTVEGTSNPNLYWYRQAAGRGLQLLFYSVGIGQISSEVPQNLSASRPQDRQFILSSKKLLLSDSGFYLCAWSPGIGPGGDEQYFGPGTRLTVT.

This chain joins TRBV7-9 and TRBJ2-2; perhaps TRBD2 as D (5 bases). This CDR3 spans 11 amino acids. Germline CDR1 reads SEHNR; CDR2 reads FQNEAQ (reference sequence). The V and J ends lost 5 bases and 9 bases respectively, with 7 bases between them. The CDR3 nucleotides are TGTGCCAGCAGCCCGGGAAGGGAGCTGTTTTTT. It specifies CASSPGRELFF.

The gene calls are TRBV29-1 and TRBJ2-1, with TRBD2 matching 9 bases. The CDR3 has 13 residues. CDR1 and CDR2 from the germline V gene are SQVTM and ANQGSEA. The trim removed 6 bases at V and 9 bases at J, leaving 9 bases unmatched. Here the CDR3 DNA reads TGCAGCGTCCTTAGCGGGAGTCTAGGTGAGCAGTTCTTC. This sequence encodes CSVLSGSLGEQFF.

J is TRBJ1-1 and V is TRBV7-9; D is undetermined. This CDR3 region has 11 residues. Trimming took 2 bases from V and 6 from J, leaving 4 bases between them. The V gene's germline CDR1 is SEHNR and CDR2 FQNEAQ (reference sequence). The CDR3 is CASSLSSEAFF. CDR3 DNA: TGTGCCAGCAGCTTATCCTCTGAAGCTTTCTTT.

This clone was seen once. The rearrangement links TRBV29-1 to TRBJ1-1, with TRBD1 as a possible D gene (6 bases). The CDR3 totals 15 residues. The V end was cut by 2 bases, the J end by 1 base, with 14 bases between. CDR1 is SQVTM and CDR2 is ANQGSEA in the germline V gene. This CDR3 reads CSVENSRGRNTEAFF. The CDR3 nucleotides are TGCAGCGTTGAAAACTCTAGGGGGAGGAACACTGAAGCTTTCTTT.